One and the same sample provided the 5 T cell receptor beta chains below, sequenced in a study of blood T cell repertoires in COVID-19. Generated by immunoSEQ multiplex PCR, the TCRdb table keeps only in-frame clones and is missing some. The sample has about 280,000 clones, approximately 90% seen once; the top ten hold roughly 4%. The specimen sequenced was PBMCs or T cells enriched from blood (not recorded which). The source is a woman under 40 with acute COVID-19.

The rearrangement joins TRBV3-1 (or the pseudogene TRBV3-2) to TRBJ2-7, with 9 bases matching TRBD2. CDR1 is LGHDT and CDR2 is YNNKEL in the germline V gene (reference sequence). CDR3 length: 15 residues. With V trimmed by 0 bases and J by 4 bases, 4 bases remained unmatched. The CDR3 region is CASSQDGTSGYEQYF. The DNA of the CDR3 is TGTGCCAGCAGCCAAGATGGCACTAGCGGGTACGAGCAGTACTTC.

This clone turned up a few times. Additional DNA sequences in this sample encode the identical CDR3. This rearrangement joins TRBV5-1 to TRBJ1-4; 10 bases agree with TRBD1. The junction had 7 bases not matched to a gene; V was cut back by 3 bases and J by 8 bases. Germline CDR1 SGHRS, CDR2 YFSETQ. There are 15 residues in the CDR3. CDR3 sequence: CASSSLGTGDEKLFF. CDR3 coding DNA: TGCGCCAGCAGCTCGTTGGGGACAGGGGACGAAAAACTGTTTTTT.

This chain connects TRBV3-1 (or the pseudogene TRBV3-2) to TRBJ2-1, with a tentative D call TRBD2 (6 bases). Germline-derived CDR1 and CDR2 are LGHDT and YNNKEL (reference sequence). Trimming took off 1 base at V and 4 bases at J, with 11 bases between the two ends. This CDR3 comprises 15 residues. CDR3 DNA: TGTGCCAGCAGCCAAGTTAATAGCGGATACAATGAGCAGTTCTTC. This encodes CASSQVNSGYNEQFF.

CDR3 sequence reads: CALSSGQGSPQYF. In nucleotides, the CDR3 is TGTGCCCTATCCTCCGGACAGGGTTCCCCACAGTACTTC. The V and J genes are TRBV2 and TRBJ2-7; 8 bases align to TRBD1. Germline lookup yields CDR1 SNHLY and CDR2 FYNNEI. After removal of 11 bases from V and 10 bases from J, the junction contained 16 bases not matched to a gene. The CDR3 consists of 13 residues.

The V call is TRBV30, the J call TRBJ1-4; no definite D call. Germline V gene sequence: CDR1 GTSNPN, CDR2 SVGIG (reference sequence). The CDR3 contains 12 residues. V was clipped by 0 bases and J by 7 bases, with 6 bases between them. As DNA, the CDR3 is TGTGCCTGGAGTGTACTTCCTGAAAAACTGTTTTTT. Translation gives CAWSVLPEKLFF.